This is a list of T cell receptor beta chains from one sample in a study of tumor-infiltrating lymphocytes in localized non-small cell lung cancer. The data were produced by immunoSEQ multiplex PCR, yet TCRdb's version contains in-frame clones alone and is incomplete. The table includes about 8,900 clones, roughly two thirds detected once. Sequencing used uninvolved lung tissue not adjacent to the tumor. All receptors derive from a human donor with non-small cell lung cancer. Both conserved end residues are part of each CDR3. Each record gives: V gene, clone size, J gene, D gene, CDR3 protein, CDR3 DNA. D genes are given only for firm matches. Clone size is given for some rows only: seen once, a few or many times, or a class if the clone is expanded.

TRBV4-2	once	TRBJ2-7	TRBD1	CASSQGQGAYEQYF	TGTGCCAGCAGCCAAGGCCAGGGGGCCTACGAGCAGTACTTC
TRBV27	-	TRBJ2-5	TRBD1	CASSLSTGGGETQYF	TGTGCCAGCAGTTTATCGACAGGGGGGGGAGAGACCCAGTACTTC
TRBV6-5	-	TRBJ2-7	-	CASSSTAHREQYF	TGTGCCAGCAGTTCCACCGCACACAGGGAGCAGTACTTC
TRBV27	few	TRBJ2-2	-	CASSFGPGAGTGELFF	TGTGCCAGCAGTTTCGGTCCAGGGGCCGGCACCGGGGAGCTGTTTTTT
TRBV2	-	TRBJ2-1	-	CASKDYEQFF	TGTGCCAGCAAAGACTATGAGCAGTTCTTC
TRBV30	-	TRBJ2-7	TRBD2	CAWTRTSGSYEQYF	TGTGCCTGGACCCGGACTAGCGGGTCCTACGAGCAGTACTTC
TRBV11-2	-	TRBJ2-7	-	CASSLERGTASLGQYF	TGTGCCAGCAGCTTAGAACGGGGTACAGCCTCATTGGGGCAGTACTTC
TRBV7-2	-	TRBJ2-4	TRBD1	CASSSPGQGIYIQYF	TGTGCCAGCAGCTCTCCGGGACAGGGAATTTACATTCAGTACTTC
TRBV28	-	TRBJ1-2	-	CASSLIANYGYTF	TGTGCCAGCAGTTTAATAGCTAACTATGGCTACACCTTC
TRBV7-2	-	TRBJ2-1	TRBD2	CASSSPGLAGGHEQFF	TGTGCCAGCAGCTCGCCGGGACTAGCGGGGGGGCATGAGCAGTTCTTC
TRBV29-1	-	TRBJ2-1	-	CSVEQPGEQFF	TGCAGCGTTGAACAACCTGGGGAGCAGTTCTTC
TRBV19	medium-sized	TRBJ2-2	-	CASTDRQNTGELFF	TGTGCCAGTACCGATCGGCAGAACACCGGGGAGCTGTTTTTT
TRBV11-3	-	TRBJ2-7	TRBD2	CASSLDRLAGVYEQYF	TGTGCCAGCAGCTTAGATCGATTAGCGGGGGTCTACGAGCAGTACTTC
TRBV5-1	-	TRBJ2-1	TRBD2	CASRNLTSGYNEQFF	TGCGCCAGCAGGAATTTGACTAGCGGATACAATGAGCAGTTCTTC
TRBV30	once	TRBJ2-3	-	CAWTFDQATTQYF	TGTGCCTGGACTTTCGATCAGGCCACTACGCAGTATTTT
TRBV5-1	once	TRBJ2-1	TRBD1	CASSPGTGPNEQFF	TGCGCCAGCAGCCCGGGGACAGGGCCCAATGAGCAGTTCTTC
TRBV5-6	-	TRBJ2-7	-	CASSKGPLVGYEQYF	TGTGCCAGCAGCAAGGGACCCCTTGTCGGGTACGAGCAGTACTTC
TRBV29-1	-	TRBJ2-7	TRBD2	CSVEGLAGGSAYEQYF	TGCAGCGTTGAAGGACTAGCGGGAGGGTCTGCCTACGAGCAGTACTTC
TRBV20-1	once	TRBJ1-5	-	CSAGTPEPQHF	TGCAGTGCCGGGACCCCTGAGCCCCAGCATTTT
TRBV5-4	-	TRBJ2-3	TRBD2	CASSLGTSGIADTQYF	TGTGCCAGCAGCTTAGGGACTAGCGGGATAGCAGATACGCAGTATTTT
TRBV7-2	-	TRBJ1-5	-	CASSPRGNQPQHF	TGTGCCAGCAGCCCCCGGGGCAATCAGCCCCAGCATTTT
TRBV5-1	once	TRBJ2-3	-	CASSLAALLDTQYF	TGCGCCAGCAGCTTGGCGGCCCTCCTGGATACGCAGTATTTT
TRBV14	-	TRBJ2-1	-	CASSRSGINEQFF	TGTGCCAGCAGCCGTTCCGGGATCAATGAGCAGTTCTTC
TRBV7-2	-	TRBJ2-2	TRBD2	CASSLASLAGTGELFF	TGTGCCAGCAGCTTAGCGTCACTAGCGGGCACCGGGGAGCTGTTTTTT
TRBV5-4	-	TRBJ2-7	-	CASSTYRDEQYF	TGTGCCAGCAGCACATACAGGGACGAGCAGTACTTC
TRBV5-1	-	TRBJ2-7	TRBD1	CASSLGPGQGASEQYF	TGCGCCAGCAGCTTGGGGCCGGGACAGGGGGCGTCCGAGCAGTACTTC
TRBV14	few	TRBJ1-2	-	CASSSSGDYGYTF	TGTGCCAGCAGCTCCAGTGGGGACTATGGCTACACCTTC
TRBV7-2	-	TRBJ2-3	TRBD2	CASTRAGVADTQYF	TGTGCCAGCACCCGGGCGGGAGTGGCAGATACGCAGTATTTT
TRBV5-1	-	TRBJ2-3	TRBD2	CASSVGASGRADTQYF	TGCGCCAGCAGCGTTGGCGCGAGCGGGAGGGCAGATACGCAGTATTTT
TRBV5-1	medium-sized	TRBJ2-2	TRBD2	CASSLGTSGTNTGELFF	TGCGCCAGCAGCTTGGGGACTAGCGGGACGAACACCGGGGAGCTGTTTTTT
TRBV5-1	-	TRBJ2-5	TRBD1	CASSPWTGQETQYF	TGCGCCAGCAGCCCATGGACAGGCCAAGAGACCCAGTACTTC
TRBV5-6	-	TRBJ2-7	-	CASLTPGRYYEQYF	TGTGCCAGCCTCACCCCGGGACGCTACTACGAGCAGTACTTC
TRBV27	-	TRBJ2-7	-	CASNTPFEQYF	TGTGCCAGCAATACCCCATTCGAGCAGTACTTC
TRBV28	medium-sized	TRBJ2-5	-	CASSLARGAKETQYF	TGTGCCAGCAGTTTGGCTAGGGGGGCGAAAGAGACCCAGTACTTC
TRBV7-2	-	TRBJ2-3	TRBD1	CASSRGHTQYF	TGTGCCAGCAGCAGGGGGCATACGCAGTATTTT
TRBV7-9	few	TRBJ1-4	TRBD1	CASSLGQSDEKLFF	TGTGCCAGCAGCTTGGGACAGTCGGATGAAAAACTGTTTTTT
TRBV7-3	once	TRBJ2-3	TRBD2	CASKPGTSVATQYF	TGTGCCAGCAAACCCGGGACTAGCGTTGCTACGCAGTATTTT
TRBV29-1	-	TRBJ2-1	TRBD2	CSSTRRLAVYNEQFF	TGCAGCTCTACCAGAAGACTAGCGGTATACAATGAGCAGTTCTTC
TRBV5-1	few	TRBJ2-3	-	CASSLKEGLGDTDTQYF	TGCGCCAGCAGCTTGAAGGAGGGTTTGGGGGACACAGATACGCAGTATTTT
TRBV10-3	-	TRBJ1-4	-	CAISARGGLNEKLFF	TGTGCCATCAGTGCTAGGGGGGGTCTCAATGAAAAACTGTTTTTT
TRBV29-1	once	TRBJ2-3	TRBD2	CSVYLAGVSDTQYF	TGCAGCGTTTACCTAGCGGGAGTCTCAGATACGCAGTATTTT
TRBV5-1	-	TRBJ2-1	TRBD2	CASSLGTSGSYNEQFF	TGCGCCAGCAGCTTGGGGACTAGCGGGAGTTACAATGAGCAGTTCTTC
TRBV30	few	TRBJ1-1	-	CAWSYSGGYTEAFF	TGTGCCTGGAGTTACTCTGGAGGATACACTGAAGCTTTCTTT
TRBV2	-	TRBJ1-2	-	CASKQEDYGYTF	TGTGCCAGCAAACAGGAGGACTATGGCTACACCTTC
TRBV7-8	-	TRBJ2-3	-	CASSRRVLNTDTQYF	TGTGCCAGCAGCCGCAGGGTTTTGAACACAGATACGCAGTATTTT
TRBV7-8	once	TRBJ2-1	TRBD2	CASSRRTSGSGFYNEQFF	TGTGCCAGCAGCCGACGGACTAGCGGGAGCGGATTTTACAATGAGCAGTTCTTC
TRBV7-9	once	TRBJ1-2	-	CASSLEGVYGYTF	TGTGCCAGCAGCTTAGAGGGCGTCTATGGCTACACCTTC
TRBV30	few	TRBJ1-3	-	CAWKGLGNTIYF	TGTGCCTGGAAAGGATTAGGAAACACCATATATTTT
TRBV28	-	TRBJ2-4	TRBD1	CASDDRAFQYF	TGTGCCAGCGATGACAGGGCGTTTCAGTACTTC
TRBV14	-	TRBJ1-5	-	CASSQDGQPQHF	TGTGCCAGCAGCCAAGACGGTCAGCCCCAGCATTTT
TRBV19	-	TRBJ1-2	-	CASRRDGGTGYTF	TGTGCCAGTAGAAGGGACGGAGGAACGGGCTACACCTTC
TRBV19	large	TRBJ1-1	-	CASSDRLNTEAFF	TGTGCCAGTAGTGATAGGTTGAACACTGAAGCTTTCTTT
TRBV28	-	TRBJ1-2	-	CASSLDLNYGYTF	TGTGCCAGCAGTTTAGACCTTAACTATGGCTACACCTTC
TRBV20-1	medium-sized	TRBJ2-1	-	CSAERAPGQFF	TGCAGTGCGGAGAGGGCCCCAGGGCAGTTCTTC
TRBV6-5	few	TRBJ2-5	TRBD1	CASSNQGAQETQYF	TGTGCCAGCAGTAACCAGGGGGCCCAAGAGACCCAGTACTTC
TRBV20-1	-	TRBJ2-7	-	CSARGGHEQYF	TGCAGTGCTAGAGGCGGGCACGAGCAGTACTTC
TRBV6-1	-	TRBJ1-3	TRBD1	CASRLKGAEGNTIYF	TGTGCCAGCAGGTTAAAGGGGGCAGAAGGAAACACCATATATTTT
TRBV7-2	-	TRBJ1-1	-	CVWGRAQNTEAFF	TGTGTTTGGGGAAGGGCCCAGAACACTGAAGCTTTCTTT